This T cell receptor beta chain comes out of a study of sequential checkpoint blockade in melanoma. Study-level background: Both treatment sequences were followed by maintenance nivolumab. About 88 pretreatment tumor DNA samples were TCRβ immunosequenced.

The treatment here: randomized to nivolumab then ipilimumab (arm A) or the reverse (arm B). Here immunoSEQ multiplex PCR was the method, and the copy in TCRdb shows in-frame clones only, minus some. The repertoire holds around 19,000 clones, with 26% as singletons. CDR1 and CDR2 (germline): GTSNPN, SVGIG (reference sequence). Deletions cut 2 bases from V and 4 bases from J, with 14 bases between. The CDR3 is 14 residues long. On this clone itself: As yet, its antigen is unknown.

Findings of the study overall: PD-L1 staining and CD8+ counts, not mutational load, tracked tumor T-cell clonality. In arm A, pretreatment tumor clonality was associated with response.

The chain has TRBV30 and TRBJ1-1; TRBD1 might be the D (6 bases). This specimen was tumor tissue (inferred from file names), taken from a patient given nivolumab and ipilimumab in sequence. This TCR came from a human donor with melanoma. The CDR3 spells CAWSTGRGSTEAFF. The CDR3 DNA reads TGTGCCTGGAGTACCGGCAGGGGTAGCACTGAAGCTTTCTTT.